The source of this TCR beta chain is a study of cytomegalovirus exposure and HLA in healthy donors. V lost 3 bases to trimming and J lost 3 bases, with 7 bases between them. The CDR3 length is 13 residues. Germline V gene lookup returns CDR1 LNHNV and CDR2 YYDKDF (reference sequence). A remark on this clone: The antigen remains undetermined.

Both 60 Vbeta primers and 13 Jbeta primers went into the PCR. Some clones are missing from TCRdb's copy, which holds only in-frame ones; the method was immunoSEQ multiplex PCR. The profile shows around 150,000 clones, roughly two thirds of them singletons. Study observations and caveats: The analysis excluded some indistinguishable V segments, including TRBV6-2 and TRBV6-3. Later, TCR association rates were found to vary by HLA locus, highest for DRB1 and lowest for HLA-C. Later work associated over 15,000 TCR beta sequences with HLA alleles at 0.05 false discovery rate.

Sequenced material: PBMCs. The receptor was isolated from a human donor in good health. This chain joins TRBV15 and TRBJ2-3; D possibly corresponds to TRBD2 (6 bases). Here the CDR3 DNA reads TGTGCCACCAGCAGCGGGGGTACAGATACGCAGTATTTT. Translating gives CATSSGGTDTQYF.